This T cell receptor (beta chain) derives from a study of cytomegalovirus exposure and HLA in healthy donors. The CDR3 is made up of 13 amino acids. Deletions cut 5 bases from V and 7 bases from J, with 15 bases between. Per the germline V gene, CDR1 is PRHDT and CDR2 is FYEKMQ (reference sequence). Primers for the PCR totalled 60 Vbeta and 13 Jbeta. Repertoires were generated with immunoSEQ multiplex PCR, while TCRdb's copy carries only in-frame clones and drops some. The sample lists fewer than 250,000 clones, roughly 85% occurring once. This clone was counted many times. Healthy bone marrow donors made up the cohort.

This chain connects TRBV13 to TRBJ2-7; D ambiguous. What was sequenced was PBMCs. The sequence came from a male donor in good health and CMV-seronegative. CDR3 nucleotide sequence: TGTGCCAGCAGCACCGCACGGTCCCAAGAGCAGTACTTC. Its translation is CASSTARSQEQYF.